This T cell receptor (beta chain) was captured by sequencing in a study of cytomegalovirus exposure and HLA in healthy donors. The PCR made use of 60 Vbeta and 13 Jbeta primers. Sequencing used immunoSEQ multiplex PCR; TCRdb keeps in-frame clones, though not all of them. The table lists 120,000 or so clones, about 74% of them singletons, with about 3.5% in the top ten. Trimming removed 3 bases from V and 3 bases from J, with 9 bases in between. The CDR3 is 13 amino acids. CDR1 and CDR2 from the germline V gene are SNHLY and FYNNEI. The chain links TRBV2 to TRBJ2-7; D is unresolved. The clonotype originates from a man aged 25 to 45 in good health and CMV-seronegative. The sample comprised PBMCs. CDR3 amino acids: CASSDKRLYEQYF. In DNA, the CDR3 is TGTGCCAGCAGTGATAAGCGACTCTACGAGCAGTACTTC.